The clone carrying this T cell receptor (beta chain) was found once. The antigen remains unidentified. The data are from a study of T cell responses to AZD1222 COVID-19 vaccine. Study results and limitations: Only after the peak T cell response were repertoires sampled. Just a handful of AZD1222 recipients tested seropositive at baseline.

The CDR3 length is 13 residues. The germline CDR1 and CDR2 sequences are SGHNT and YENEEA. V lost 5 bases to trimming and J lost 4 bases, with 11 bases between them. The data were produced by immunoSEQ multiplex PCR, yet TCRdb's version contains in-frame clones alone and is incomplete. The sample includes some 150,000 clones, roughly 88% of them seen just once. The sequence was collected from an adult in good health. The chain carries TRBV11-3 and TRBJ1-2; TRBD1 is a possible D gene (6 bases). The specimen was peripheral blood, collected on day 0 of AZD1222 vaccination. CDR3 region: CASSPTGIYGYTF. The CDR3 DNA reads as TGTGCCAGCAGCCCAACAGGGATCTATGGCTACACCTTC.